This TCR beta chain emerged from a study of blood T cell repertoires in COVID-19 (dated by TCRdb to about 2020). For the wider study: Samples covering the acute and convalescent phases of COVID-19 were provided by collaborators in the United States, Italy and Spain. The dataset comprised deeply sampled blood TCRbeta repertoires from subjects exposed to, actively infected with, or recovered from COVID-19. The repertoires were released in a freely available public database meant as a resource for research on the immune response to SARS-CoV-2. Where HLA class I and class II types were available, the types were taken from metadata supplied by the sample provider, not from assay-based typing. The samples were drawn from the first 160 participants of the ongoing ImmuneRACE study and from 950 to 1,500 subjects provided by 6 global collaborators. The prospective study material was composed of cDNA or gDNA derived from T cells, B-cell-depleted T cells, or PBMCs. Nearly every sample came with metadata listing a de-identified subject ID, COVID-19 status, age in years and sex.

The investigation overall reported the following: How much clinical and demographic metadata was included differed by source and by participant, and the metadata was provided uncurated.

TCRbeta CDR3 regions were amplified from genomic DNA by means of the immunoSEQ Assay, a bias-controlled multiplex PCR. The original methods were these. The number of nucleated cells in each sample was estimated from the amplification of reference gene primers within the assay. To quantify the absolute abundance of each unique TCRbeta CDR3 rearrangement, sequence reads were collapsed and filtered. For each sample, productive Simpson clonality was calculated as the square root of Simpson's diversity index across productive rearrangements. Held by TCRdb, this immuneACCESS table contains in-frame sequences only and omits some clones. Under half of the omission traces to an unresolved V gene where checked; the cause of the rest is unknown. The V and J calls and the clone size are those of that table, but D and trimming were determined from the DNA. Across this sample there are about 98,000 clones, with around nine tenths seen only once. The ten largest clones capture under 13% of the sample.

Each collaborating institution followed its own protocols to collect whole blood in K2EDTA tubes. For TCRbeta analysis, collaborators shipped samples as frozen whole blood, isolated PBMCs, or DNA extracted from either of those sample types. Comment on this clone: No antigen is known for it. No quality values exist for individual bases; no much larger clone is one base distant.

Measured from the cysteine to the phenylalanine, the CDR3 is 15 residues long. The only DNA kept is the CDR3, 45 bases in frame from the first base. The germline V gene (reference sequence) yields MNHNY for CDR1 and SVGAGI for CDR2. V ends up 11 bases short and J 5 bases short, with an unmatched junction base count of 12. This sequence uses TRBV6-6 and TRBJ1-6; a stretch of 7 junction bases matches TRBD1. The TCR originated in a man aged 45-60 years with acute or convalescent COVID-19. Specimen: peripheral blood. CDR3 sequence: CAVPWGDSHNSPLHF. At the DNA level, the sequence is TGTGCCGTCCCTTGGGGGGACAGTCATAATTCACCCCTCCACTTT.